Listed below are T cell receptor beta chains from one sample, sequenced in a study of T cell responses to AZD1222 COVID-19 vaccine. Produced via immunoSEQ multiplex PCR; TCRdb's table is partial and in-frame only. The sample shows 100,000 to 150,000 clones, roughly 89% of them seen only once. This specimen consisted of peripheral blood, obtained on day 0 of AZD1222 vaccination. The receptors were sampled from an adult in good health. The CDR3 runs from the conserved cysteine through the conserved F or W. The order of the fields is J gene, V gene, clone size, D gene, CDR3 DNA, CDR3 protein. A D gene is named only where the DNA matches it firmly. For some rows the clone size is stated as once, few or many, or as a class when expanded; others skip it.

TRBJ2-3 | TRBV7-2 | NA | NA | TGTGCCAGCAGCTCCGGGGCGCCGGAAAACTGGGGCACAGATACGCAGTATTTT | CASSSGAPENWGTDTQYF
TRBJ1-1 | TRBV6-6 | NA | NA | TGTGCCAGCAGCTCGAAGAATGTTGGAGCTTTCTTT | CASSSKNVGAFF
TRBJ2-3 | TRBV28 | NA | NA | TGTGCCAGCACCCAGCGGGATACGCAGTATTTT | CASTQRDTQYF
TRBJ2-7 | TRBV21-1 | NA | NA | TGTGCCAGCAGCAAAGCACCAGGACAGGGGCCGTACGAGCAGTACTTC | CASSKAPGQGPYEQYF
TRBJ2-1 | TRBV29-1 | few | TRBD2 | TGCAGCGCCGAGCGGGAAACTTGGGAGCAGTTCTTC | CSAERETWEQFF
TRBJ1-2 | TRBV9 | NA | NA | TGTGCCAGCAGCGTAGAGGGGAAGGGAGTCTATGGCTACACCTTC | CASSVEGKGVYGYTF
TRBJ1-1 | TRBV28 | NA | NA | TGTGCCAGCAGTTTACCGACGGGGAACACTGAAGCTTTCTTT | CASSLPTGNTEAFF
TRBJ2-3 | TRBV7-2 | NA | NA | TGTGCCAGCAGCTTAGCGCTCGGAGATACGCAGTATTTT | CASSLALGDTQYF
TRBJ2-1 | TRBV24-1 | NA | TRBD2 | TGTGCCACCAGTGATGCTCACCAGACTAGCGGGGGGCCCAATGAGCAGTTCTTC | CATSDAHQTSGGPNEQFF
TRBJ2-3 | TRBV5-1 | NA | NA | TGCGCCAGCAGCTCGGGGACTTTTAGCCGCACAGATACGCAGTATTTT | CASSSGTFSRTDTQYF
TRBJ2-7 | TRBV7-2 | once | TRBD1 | TGTGCCAGCAGCTCGGGACAGGCCGGGGACTACGAGCAGTACTTC | CASSSGQAGDYEQYF
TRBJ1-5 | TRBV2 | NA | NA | TGTGCCAGCAGGGGGACGGATTATAGCAATCAGCCCCAGCATTTT | CASRGTDYSNQPQHF
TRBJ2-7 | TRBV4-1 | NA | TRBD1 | TGCGCCAGCAGCCAAGATAAGACAGGGGCCTACGAGCAGTACTTC | CASSQDKTGAYEQYF
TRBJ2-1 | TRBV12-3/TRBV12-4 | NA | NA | TGTGCCAGCAGTTTGGCGGGAAATGAGCAGTTCTTC | CASSLAGNEQFF
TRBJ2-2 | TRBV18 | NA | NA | TGTGCCAGCTCACCAGGACCTAGGGAGCTGTTTTTT | CASSPGPRELFF
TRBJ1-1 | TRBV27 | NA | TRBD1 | TGTGCCAGCAGTTTATCGGGGACAGGGGGGAAAGCTTTCTTT | CASSLSGTGGKAFF
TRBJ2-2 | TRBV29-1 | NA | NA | TGCAGCGTTGAGGGTTGGGTGGGGGAGCTGTTTTTT | CSVEGWVGELFF
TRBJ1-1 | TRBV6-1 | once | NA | TGTGCCAGCAGTGAAGCATGGGCGGGGAGAGCTGAAGCTTTCTTT | CASSEAWAGRAEAFF
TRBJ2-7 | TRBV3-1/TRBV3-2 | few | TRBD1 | TGTGCCAGCAGCCAAACCCTAGGACAGGGGGCTAGGGAGCAGTACTTC | CASSQTLGQGAREQYF
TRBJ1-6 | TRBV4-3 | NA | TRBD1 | TGCGCCAGCAGCCAAGATATTTTTGGGCAGGGGGATAATTCACCCCTCCACTTT | CASSQDIFGQGDNSPLHF
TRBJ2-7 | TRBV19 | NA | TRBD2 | TGTGCCAGTAGTATGTCTAGCGGGACCTACGAGCAGTACTTC | CASSMSSGTYEQYF
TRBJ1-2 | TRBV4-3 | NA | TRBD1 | TGCGCCAGCAGCCCTGCCAGGGGGAAGCCTGGCTACACCTTC | CASSPARGKPGYTF
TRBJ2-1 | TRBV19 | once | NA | TGTGCCAGTAGTATTGGCCCCCCCTTGGTGTCCTACAATGAGCAGTTCTTC | CASSIGPPLVSYNEQFF
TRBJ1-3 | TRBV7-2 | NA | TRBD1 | TGTGCCAGCAGCTCTACAGGGGGGCTTATCGAAAACACCATATATTTT | CASSSTGGLIENTIYF
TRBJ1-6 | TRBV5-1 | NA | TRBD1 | TGCGCCAGCAGCAACCTCCCCGACAGGGTAGGTTCACCCCTCCACTTT | CASSNLPDRVGSPLHF
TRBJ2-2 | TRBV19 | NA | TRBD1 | TGTGCCGCCAGCCCGACAGGGGGCGCGAACACCGGGGAGCTGTTTTTT | CAASPTGGANTGELFF
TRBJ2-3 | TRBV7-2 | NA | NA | TGTGCCAGCAGCTTAGACGGGGTTAGCACAGATACGCAGTATTTT | CASSLDGVSTDTQYF
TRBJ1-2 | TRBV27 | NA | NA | TGTGCCAGCAGTTTATCGGTCAACTATGGCTACACCTTC | CASSLSVNYGYTF
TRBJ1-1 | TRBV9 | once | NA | TGTGCCAGCAGCGTAGACAGTGTCAAACAAGCTTTCTTT | CASSVDSVKQAFF
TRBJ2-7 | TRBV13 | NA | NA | TGTGCCAGCAGCTTATGGGGGTCCTACGAGCAGTACTTC | CASSLWGSYEQYF
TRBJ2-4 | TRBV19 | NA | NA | TGTGCCAGTAGTATGGTGGGTACCAAAAACATTCAGTACTTC | CASSMVGTKNIQYF
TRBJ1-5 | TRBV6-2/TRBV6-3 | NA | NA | TGTGCCAGCAGTTACCCGAACAGGAATCAGCCCCAGCATTTT | CASSYPNRNQPQHF
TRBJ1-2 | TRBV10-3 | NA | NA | TGTGCCATCAGTGAGTCCTATTATCAGGGTTCTGGCTACACCTTC | CAISESYYQGSGYTF
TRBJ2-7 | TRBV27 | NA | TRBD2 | TGTGCCAGCAGTTTAGGGTTGGGCGGGACTACCTACGAGCAGTACTTC | CASSLGLGGTTYEQYF
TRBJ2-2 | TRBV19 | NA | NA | TGTGCCAGTAGTAAACCCTTGCGGGCTAACACCGGGGAGCTGTTTTTT | CASSKPLRANTGELFF
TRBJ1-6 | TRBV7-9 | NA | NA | TGTGCCAGCAGCACCGGACCGCCGTCACCCCTCCACTTT | CASSTGPPSPLHF
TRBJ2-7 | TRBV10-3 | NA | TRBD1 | TGTGCCATCAGTTCGACAGGGTCCTACGAGCAGTACTTC | CAISSTGSYEQYF
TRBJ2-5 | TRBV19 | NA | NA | TGTGCCAGTAGTCCCAGACTATACCAAGAGACCCAGTACTTC | CASSPRLYQETQYF
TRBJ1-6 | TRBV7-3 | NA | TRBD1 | TGTGCCAGCAGCTCGGACAGGAATAATTCACCCCTCCACTTT | CASSSDRNNSPLHF
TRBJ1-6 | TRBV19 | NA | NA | TGTGCCAGTAGTCGAACAGGTCTTTGGAATTCACCCCTCCACTTT | CASSRTGLWNSPLHF
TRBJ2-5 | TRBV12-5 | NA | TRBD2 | TGTGCTAGTGGGCCCCAGACTAGCGGGGGGAGGACGGAGACCCAGTACTTC | CASGPQTSGGRTETQYF
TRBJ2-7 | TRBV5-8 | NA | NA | TGTGCCAGCAGCTTGATAGGGACGGGCCACGAGCAGTACTTC | CASSLIGTGHEQYF